The rows below give T cell receptor beta chains drawn from one sample of a study of response to subunit inactivated influenza vaccine. TCRdb recomputed calls from the RT-PCR reads with MiXCR, one row per CDR3 protein. The table records some 600,000 distinct CDR3 sequences, 12% to 15% of them present only once. The sequenced sample was PBMCs from blood, obtained 14 to 15 days before vaccination. The receptor set was obtained from a man in his fifties who received an inactivated influenza vaccine. Each CDR3 is given with its conserved first and last residue. D genes are given only for firm matches. Rows may omit the clone size; those that give it use once, few, many or a size class.

j_call d_call v_call clone_size cdr3_nt cdr3_aa
TRBJ2-7 NA TRBV4-2 NA TGTGCCAGCAGCCAAGAAGGGGGGTTCGGGTATTACGAGCAGTACTTC CASSQEGGFGYYEQYF
TRBJ2-1 TRBD2 TRBV6-1 NA TGTGCCAGCAGACAGGGACTAGCGGGGGGGAGGGAGCAGTTCTTC CASRQGLAGGREQFF
TRBJ1-1 NA TRBV3-1 few TGTGCCAGCAGCCAAGGCACCTGGAACACTGAAGCTTTCTTT CASSQGTWNTEAFF
TRBJ2-7 TRBD2 TRBV7-2 few TGTGCCACCTCCCGGGCGGGAGTCCACGAGCAGTACTTC CATSRAGVHEQYF
TRBJ2-1 TRBD1 TRBV10-3 many TGTGCCATCAGTGAGAGGGACAGGGCCCCCCACGGGCAGTTCTTC CAISERDRAPHGQFF
TRBJ2-3 NA TRBV5-1 NA TGCGCCAGCAGCTTGTTATCCGGGAGCGGCACAGATACGCAGTATTTT CASSLLSGSGTDTQYF
TRBJ2-7 TRBD2 TRBV12-3/TRBV12-4 NA TGTGCCAGCAGCCAAGGGACTAGCGGGGACTACGAGCAGTACTTC CASSQGTSGDYEQYF
TRBJ2-1 TRBD2 TRBV11-2 many TGTGCCAGCAGCTCCCAACTAGCGGGGGTAAATGAGCAGTTCTTC CASSSQLAGVNEQFF
TRBJ2-7 NA TRBV6-1 NA TGTGCCAGCAGGCCGGGAGGACAGGGCGTCTACGAGCAGTACTTC CASRPGGQGVYEQYF
TRBJ1-2 NA TRBV5-6 NA TGTGCCAGCAGCGCGCCCGGGAACTATGGCTACACCTTC CASSAPGNYGYTF
TRBJ1-6 NA TRBV3-1 NA TGTGCCAGCAGCCAAGTTGGGACCGATAATTCACCCCTCCACTTT CASSQVGTDNSPLHF
TRBJ2-1 NA TRBV5-1 many TGCGCCAGCAGCTTGGTTGCAGGATGGGATGAGCAGTTCTTC CASSLVAGWDEQFF
TRBJ2-7 NA TRBV28 few TGTGCCAGCAGTTCCCCATTTCGATACAGGGACATACACGAGCAGTACTTC CASSSPFRYRDIHEQYF
TRBJ2-7 NA TRBV20-1 NA TGCAGTGCCCCAAAGGGGACTGGGAACTACGAGCAGTACTTC CSAPKGTGNYEQYF
TRBJ2-5 TRBD1 TRBV5-1 few TGCGCCAGCAGCTCTTGGACAGGGGAAGAGACCCAGTACTTC CASSSWTGEETQYF
TRBJ2-7 NA TRBV4-3 NA TGCGCCAGCAGCCAAGATCGGCGGGCCTACGAGCAGTACTTC CASSQDRRAYEQYF
TRBJ1-1 NA TRBV5-1 NA TGCGCCAGCAGCGGTGGAAGACGTCTGAACACTGAAGCTTTCTTT CASSGGRRLNTEAFF
TRBJ2-2 TRBD2 TRBV9 NA TGTGCCAGCCTCCCGGGACTAAACACCGGGGAGCTGTTTTTT CASLPGLNTGELFF
TRBJ2-7 NA TRBV21-1 NA TGTGCCAGCAGCAACGGACAGGGCCAGGACGAGCAGTACTTC CASSNGQGQDEQYF
TRBJ2-5 NA TRBV6-2/TRBV6-3 few TGTGCCAGCACCTCGGCGGGGATCCAAGAGACCCAGTACTTC CASTSAGIQETQYF
TRBJ2-5 TRBD2 TRBV6-2/TRBV6-3 NA TGTGCCAGCACCGAAGGTAGCGGGACCCGGGAGACCCAGTACTTC CASTEGSGTRETQYF
TRBJ2-7 TRBD1 TRBV20-1 many TGCAGTGCTACTGGGACAGTAGGGTCCTACGAGCAGTACTTC CSATGTVGSYEQYF
TRBJ1-2 NA TRBV12-3/TRBV12-4 few TGTGCCAGCAGTGCCTACAGGGATGGCTACACCTTC CASSAYRDGYTF
TRBJ2-7 TRBD1 TRBV6-4 NA TGTGCCAGCAGTGAACAGGGGCAGACCTACGAGCAGTACTTC CASSEQGQTYEQYF
TRBJ2-3 TRBD2 TRBV27 NA TGTGCCAGCAGTTTCGGGTTGGCGGGAGGGATAAGCACAGATACGCAGTATTTT CASSFGLAGGISTDTQYF
TRBJ1-1 TRBD1 TRBV4-2 NA TGTGCCAGCAGCCAAAACAGGGGAGAAGCTTTCTTT CASSQNRGEAFF
TRBJ1-1 NA TRBV10-3 NA TGTGCCATCAGTGAGCCGGGACAGAACACTGAAGCTTTCTTT CAISEPGQNTEAFF